This T cell receptor (beta chain) was recorded in a study of control samples from healthy donors and cancer patients. This clone was found a few times. The data were produced by immunoSEQ multiplex PCR, yet TCRdb's version contains in-frame clones alone and is incomplete. The top ten hold just over 7.5% of the sample, which has around 130,000 clones, just under 90% seen once. This receptor was taken from a man over 45 with head and neck cancer. The sample taken for sequencing was PBMCs.

The CDR3 reads CASSQVPGWDTEAFF. The CDR3 DNA is TGTGCCAGCAGCCAAGTCCCCGGGTGGGACACTGAAGCTTTCTTT. The chain is built from TRBV3-1 (or the pseudogene TRBV3-2) and TRBJ1-1; no clear D. Trimming removed 1 base from V and 3 bases from J, with 12 bases in between. This CDR3 has 15 amino acids. Germline V CDR1 and CDR2: LGHDT, YNNKEL (reference sequence).